What follows are 20 T cell receptor beta chains derived from one specimen sequenced in a study of blood T cell repertoires in COVID-19 (dated by TCRdb to 2019 to 2021). The library was prepared using the immunoSEQ multiplex PCR assay. TCRdb re-hosts the immuneACCESS table, in-frame sequences only. Its copies lack some clones; in the studies checked, an unresolved V gene accounts for under half of them, and the cause for the rest is not known. For this sample the table gives some 200,000 clones, of which 80% to 90% were detected only once. The ten largest clones take up nearly 4.5% of the sample. The sequencing input was peripheral blood. The source of these receptors is a man between 50 and 59 years old with acute or convalescent COVID-19.

V is TRBV12-3 or TRBV12-4 and J is TRBJ1-1; D is unclear. The CDR3 spans 13 residues. V was cut by 3 bases and J by 1 base, with 6 bases left in between. CDR3 coding DNA: TGTGCCAGCAGTTTGTCCCAGAACACTGAAGCTTTCTTT. It translates to CASSLSQNTEAFF.

This chain joins TRBV6-6 and TRBJ2-2, with D perhaps matching TRBD1 (6 bases). The CDR3 loop spans 15 amino acids. Germline V gene lookup returns CDR1 MNHNY and CDR2 SVGAGI (reference sequence). V lost 8 bases and J 1 base, leaving 14 bases between the germline ends. The CDR3 DNA is TGTGCCAGCCGGTGGGGGACACAGAACACCGGGGAGCTGTTTTTT. Translated: CASRWGTQNTGELFF.

In this sample, this clone is medium-sized. The chain recombines TRBV6-5 with TRBJ1-2, with a possible D match to TRBD1 (5 bases). The V and J ends lost 6 bases and 4 bases respectively, with 18 bases between them. Germline loops: CDR1 MNHEY, CDR2 SVGAGI. The CDR3 runs to 15 residues. The DNA of the CDR3 is TGTGCCAGCAGCGCCGGAGGGACTTCTTTCTATGGCTACACCTTC. Its translation is CASSAGGTSFYGYTF.

The rearrangement uses TRBV11-1 and TRBJ1-1; tentative D call: TRBD1 (6 bases). Trimming shortened V by 5 bases and J by 1 base, and 17 bases separated the two germline ends. The CDR3 extends over 16 amino acids. CDR1 is SGHAT, CDR2 FQDESV, per germline (reference sequence). The CDR3 coding sequence is TGTGCCAGCAGCCCCCGACAGGCTTTGAAGAACACTGAAGCTTTCTTT. It encodes CASSPRQALKNTEAFF.

The table lists this clone with a few counts. The rearrangement joins TRBV5-1 to TRBJ2-5, with 8 bases that match TRBD2. CDR1 is SGHRS, CDR2 YFSETQ, per germline. V gave up 4 bases and J gave up 5 bases; unmatched junction bases: 4. This CDR3 region has 13 residues. CDR3 bases: TGCGCCAGCAGCCCGGGAGGGGTGGAGACCCAGTACTTC. Protein sequence: CASSPGGVETQYF.

The chain recombines TRBV9 with TRBJ1-2, with a tentative D call TRBD1 (6 bases). Per the germline V gene, CDR1 is SGDLS and CDR2 is YYNGEE. The length of the CDR3 is 15 residues. Trimming took off 0 bases at V and 3 bases at J, with 12 bases between the two ends. The CDR3 protein is CASSVDQGMDYGYTF. The DNA for the CDR3 is TGTGCCAGCAGCGTAGATCAGGGGATGGACTATGGCTACACCTTC.

V gene TRBV19 combines with J gene TRBJ1-5; 7 bases are shared with TRBD1. Germline CDR1 and CDR2: LNHDA and SQIVND (reference sequence). The CDR3 is 15 residues long. V shed 2 bases and J 6 bases; nucleotides not matched to a gene: 7. As DNA, the CDR3 is TGTGCCAGTAGTATAATACCGACAGGGCTTCAGCCCCAGCATTTT. Protein: CASSIIPTGLQPQHF.

J is TRBJ1-2 and V is TRBV6-2 or TRBV6-3, with D tentatively TRBD1 (6 bases). Deletions cut 2 bases from V and 2 bases from J, with 9 bases between. The CDR3 is made up of 14 amino acids. CDR1 is MNHEY and CDR2 is SVGEGT in the germline V gene. The CDR3: CASSYGTGNYGYTF. CDR3 DNA sequence: TGTGCCAGCAGTTACGGTACAGGGAACTATGGCTACACCTTC.

This chain links TRBV20-1 with TRBJ2-1, with D maybe TRBD2 (5 bases). Germline V gives CDR1 DFQATT, CDR2 SNEGSKA (reference sequence). The CDR3 has 10 amino acids. The CDR3 DNA follows: TGCAGCGGGGTGGGGAGTGAGCAGTTCTTC. Amino acid sequence: CSGVGSEQFF.

This clone was counted once. This chain uses TRBV18 with TRBJ1-3; D call uncertain. The V end was cut by 2 bases, the J end by 0 bases, with 8 bases between. The CDR3 has 15 amino acids. The germline V gene encodes CDR1 KGHSH and CDR2 LQKENI. The CDR3 reads CASSPISLSGNTIYF. CDR3 nucleotide sequence: TGTGCCAGCTCACCAATTTCTCTCTCTGGAAACACCATATATTTT.

V gene TRBV6-5 combines with J gene TRBJ2-3, with 8 bases that match TRBD1. Germline values: CDR1 MNHEY, CDR2 SVGAGI. CDR3 length: 14 residues. V was pared by 2 bases and J by 5 bases, with 3 bases of the junction left unmatched. The CDR3 reads CASSYAQGGDTQYF. The CDR3 DNA is TGTGCCAGCAGTTACGCACAGGGGGGAGATACGCAGTATTTT.

The gene calls are TRBV7-9 and TRBJ1-1, with a weak D call TRBD1 (5 bases). V was pared by 4 bases and J by 4 bases, with 10 bases between. The CDR3 sequence is 13 residues long. Looked up from germline, CDR1 is SEHNR and CDR2 is FQNEAQ (reference sequence). The CDR3 reads CASSSQGSTEAFF. For the CDR3, the DNA is TGTGCCAGCAGCTCTCAGGGTAGCACTGAAGCTTTCTTT.

This clone was detected once. The genes are TRBV7-6 and TRBJ1-1; 8 bases are shared with TRBD1. V shed 3 bases, J shed 3 bases, and the junction held 9 bases outside the gene matches. CDR3 length: 16 residues. The germline V gene encodes CDR1 SGHVS and CDR2 FNYEAQ. The CDR3 DNA is TGTGCCAGCAGCTTGGGGAGGACAGGGCAGTACACTGAAGCTTTCTTT. It codes for CASSLGRTGQYTEAFF.

V and J are TRBV19 and TRBJ1-3, with TRBD1 as a possible D gene (5 bases). CDR3 length: 16 residues. The V gene lost 4 bases and the J gene lost 2 bases, with 15 bases spanning the gap. The germline V gene encodes CDR1 LNHDA and CDR2 SQIVND (reference sequence). DNA for the CDR3: TGTGCCAGTAGTACCTCGGCAGGGAGGCCTGGAAACACCATATATTTT. Translation gives CASSTSAGRPGNTIYF.

The chain has TRBV7-9 and TRBJ1-2; 9 bases match TRBD1. Germline V gene data show CDR1 as SEHNR and CDR2 as FQNEAQ (reference sequence). V was clipped by 4 bases and J by 5 bases; unmatched bases: 5. The CDR3 runs 14 residues. DNA of the CDR3: TGTGCCAGCAGCTCCCACAGGGGGCAATATGGCTACACCTTC. This gives the protein CASSSHRGQYGYTF.

The J gene is TRBJ1-2, the V gene TRBV7-9; D remains unclear. CDR3 length equals 17 residues. Germline lookup yields CDR1 SEHNR and CDR2 FQNEAQ (reference sequence). Trimming removed 3 bases at V and 4 bases at J, with 21 bases between. CDR3 DNA: TGTGCCAGCAGCTTGTGGGTTGGCGGTCGACTCGGCTATGGCTACACCTTC. Protein sequence: CASSLWVGGRLGYGYTF.

The chain carries TRBV10-3 and TRBJ2-5, with a tentative D call TRBD2 (5 bases). The CDR3 is 14 residues long. Germline V gene sequence: CDR1 ENHRY, CDR2 SYGVKD. Deletions cut 8 bases from V and 5 bases from J, with 18 bases between. The CDR3 nucleotides are TGTGCCATCGCCCGGGAACCTAAATCCGAGACCCAGTACTTC. Encoded protein: CAIAREPKSETQYF.

The gene calls are TRBV19 and TRBJ1-2, with D tentatively TRBD1 (5 bases). The germline gives CDR1 LNHDA, CDR2 SQIVND (reference sequence). Trimming stripped 3 bases from V and 5 bases from J, with 13 bases between. This CDR3 contains 14 residues. The DNA of the CDR3 is TGTGCCAGTAGTATCGCAGGGCGGATATATGGCTACACCTTC. Encoded protein: CASSIAGRIYGYTF.

V is TRBV15 and J is TRBJ1-2; 11 nucleotides align to TRBD1. The germline CDR1 and CDR2 sequences are LNHNV and YYDKDF (reference sequence). The CDR3 is 15 amino acids. Trimming cost V 1 base and J 7 bases; bases outside gene matches: 5. The CDR3 loop is CATSRAGQGAFGYTF. The CDR3 DNA reads as TGTGCCACCAGCAGAGCCGGACAGGGGGCGTTTGGCTACACCTTC.

The gene calls are TRBV19 and TRBJ2-5, with D possibly TRBD2 on 5 matching bases. This CDR3 has 17 amino acids. Germline loops: CDR1 LNHDA, CDR2 SQIVND (reference sequence). V was shortened by 2 bases and J by 5 bases, with 21 bases between the two germline ends. In DNA form, the CDR3 reads TGTGCCAGTAGTATAAGAGGGATGGACCTCCTGGGGGAGACCCAGTACTTC. Its translation is CASSIRGMDLLGETQYF.